The 15 T cell receptor beta chains below were found in one sample sequenced in a study of shared clonotypes between healthy human individuals. Data came from immunoSEQ multiplex PCR; TCRdb stores just in-frame clones and leaves some out. The table lists roughly 2,000,000 clones, roughly 95% of them singletons. Naive CD8 cells were CD45RO-negative, positively selected for CCR7, excluding terminally differentiated effector memory CD45RA+ cells. The sample comprised naive CD8+ T cells from PBMCs. These receptors all stem from a man aged 18 to 30 in good health. Some clones in this sample may be carry-over from other donors' samples.

As concerns this clone: At the DNA level, this CDR3 is encoded by other sequences in the same sample as well. CDR3 protein: CASSLVYEQYF. CDR3 nucleotides: TGTGCCAGCAGCTTGGTCTACGAGCAGTACTTC. The chain has TRBV5-5 and TRBJ2-7; D unclear. Germline V CDR1 and CDR2: SGHKS, YYEKEE (reference sequence). Trimming left V 0 bases short and J 3 bases short, with 1 base between. This CDR3 contains 11 residues.

The chain is built from TRBV9 and TRBJ2-7; 8 bases fit TRBD2. Germline V gene data show CDR1 as SGDLS and CDR2 as YYNGEE. This CDR3 contains 14 residues. J was trimmed by 5 bases and V by 3 bases; bases with no gene match: 7. CDR3 amino acids: CASSDPTGGNEQYF. The CDR3, as DNA: TGTGCCAGCAGCGACCCCACGGGGGGGAACGAGCAGTACTTC.

This chain uses TRBV19 with TRBJ2-1, with 8 positions matching TRBD1. CDR3 length: 16 residues. V was pared by 3 bases and J by 1 base, with 5 bases of the junction left unmatched. Per germline, CDR1 LNHDA and CDR2 SQIVND (reference sequence). CDR3 amino acids: CASSIDRGPSYNEQFF. The CDR3 region has the DNA TGTGCCAGTAGTATCGACAGGGGTCCTTCCTACAATGAGCAGTTCTTC.

The V gene is TRBV5-8, the J gene TRBJ1-4, with 9 bases that match TRBD1. Trimming took 0 bases from V and 2 from J; bases not matched to a gene: 11. The CDR3 totals 19 residues. Germline CDR1 reads SGHTS; CDR2 reads YDEGEE. In DNA form, the CDR3 reads TGTGCCAGCAGCTTGGCCCCGGGACAGGGTTTAAGGACTAATGAAAAACTGTTTTTT. This gives the protein CASSLAPGQGLRTNEKLFF.

This chain joins TRBV9 and TRBJ2-1; D not resolved. Germline V gene data show CDR1 as SGDLS and CDR2 as YYNGEE. Between the trimmed V and J ends, which lost 3 bases and 5 bases, there was a span of 24 bases. CDR3 length equals 18 residues. Here the CDR3 reads CASSAPLGGPGPNNEQFF. The CDR3 nucleotides are TGTGCCAGCAGCGCCCCTCTAGGCGGCCCAGGACCAAACAATGAGCAGTTCTTC.

The chain combines TRBV6-1 with TRBJ1-5; D is undetermined. Germline CDR1 is MNHNS and CDR2 is SASEGT. V was clipped by 7 bases and J by 0 bases, with 10 bases between them. The CDR3 sequence is 14 residues long. DNA of the CDR3: TGTGCCAGCATGGCAGGCTATAGCAATCAGCCCCAGCATTTT. Its translation is CASMAGYSNQPQHF.

This chain connects TRBV7-9 to TRBJ2-7; D possibly corresponds to TRBD2 (6 bases). Deletions cut 5 bases from V and 0 bases from J, with 26 bases between. The CDR3 is 19 residues long. Germline V lookup: CDR1 SEHNR, CDR2 FQNEAQ (reference sequence). The CDR3 is CASSTTRGRKTGSSYEQYF. CDR3 bases: TGTGCCAGCAGCACCACGCGGGGTCGGAAAACGGGGAGCTCCTACGAGCAGTACTTC.

V usage is TRBV27 and J usage is TRBJ2-1; D gene unclear. Germline assignment: CDR1 MNHEY and CDR2 SMNVEV (reference sequence). Between the trimmed V and J ends, which lost 7 bases and 4 bases, there was a span of 17 bases. The CDR3 has 15 amino acids. The CDR3 region has the DNA TGTGCCAGCACCAAGCTACCGGCCGGTTACAATGAGCAGTTCTTC. This encodes CASTKLPAGYNEQFF.

The rearrangement joins TRBV30 to TRBJ2-7; D gene unclear. Trimming stripped 3 bases from V and 2 bases from J, with 14 bases between. The CDR3 spans 14 residues. Germline V gives CDR1 GTSNPN, CDR2 SVGIG (reference sequence). For the CDR3, the DNA is TGTGCCTGGAGACCCGACGGTCTCACCTACGAGCAGTACTTC. Its translation is CAWRPDGLTYEQYF.

Here the CDR3 DNA reads TGTGCCAGCAGCCCAGACAGGCTGAACACTGAAGCTTTCTTT. Amino acid sequence: CASSPDRLNTEAFF. The chain joins TRBV9 to TRBJ1-1; D may be TRBD1 (6 bases). Trimming shortened V by 4 bases and J by 0 bases, and 10 bases separated the two germline ends. CDR1 is SGDLS, CDR2 YYNGEE, per germline. This CDR3 comprises 14 residues.

V usage is TRBV4-2 and J usage is TRBJ2-5; D perhaps matches TRBD1 (5 bases). Germline lookup yields CDR1 LGHNA and CDR2 YNFKEQ. The germline V and J ends were trimmed by 4 bases and 1 base, with 19 bases remaining between them. The CDR3 totals 17 residues. The CDR3 here is CASSPIKGQGFQETQYF. In DNA form, the CDR3 reads TGTGCCAGCAGCCCAATCAAGGGGCAGGGCTTCCAAGAGACCCAGTACTTC.

V and J are TRBV7-9 and TRBJ2-1, with D uncertain. CDR1 is SEHNR and CDR2 is FQNEAQ in the germline V gene (reference sequence). The ends were cut back, 4 bases at V and 2 bases at J, with 6 bases in the middle. This CDR3 has 13 residues. Written as DNA, the CDR3 is TGTGCCAGCAGCTACGACCCCTACAATGAGCAGTTCTTC. Translated, it gives CASSYDPYNEQFF.

The gene calls are TRBV19 and TRBJ1-2; the match to TRBD1 covers 9 bases. In germline, CDR1 is LNHDA, CDR2 SQIVND (reference sequence). The CDR3 has 16 residues. V shed 4 bases and J 4 bases; nucleotides not matched to a gene: 10. DNA for the CDR3: TGTGCCAGTAGTAGGACAGGGGCTTATGAAGGCTATGGCTACACCTTC. As protein: CASSRTGAYEGYGYTF.

This clone was counted a single time. The same CDR3 is also encoded by other DNA sequences in this sample. This chain uses TRBV5-4 with TRBJ2-6; D call uncertain. In germline, CDR1 is SGHNT, CDR2 YYREEE (reference sequence). V lost 0 bases to trimming and J lost 0 bases, with 1 base between them. CDR3 length: 14 residues. For the CDR3, the DNA is TGTGCCAGCAGCTTGGGCTCTGGGGCCAACGTCCTGACTTTC. This gives the protein CASSLGSGANVLTF.

The V gene is TRBV27, the J gene TRBJ2-7, with TRBD2 identical over 9 bases. This CDR3 is 15 amino acids long. The trim removed 2 bases at V and 5 bases at J, leaving 7 bases unmatched. In germline, CDR1 is MNHEY, CDR2 SMNVEV (reference sequence). CDR3 loop: CASSLDTSGFNEQYF. CDR3 sequence (DNA): TGTGCCAGCAGTTTAGACACTAGCGGGTTCAACGAGCAGTACTTC.